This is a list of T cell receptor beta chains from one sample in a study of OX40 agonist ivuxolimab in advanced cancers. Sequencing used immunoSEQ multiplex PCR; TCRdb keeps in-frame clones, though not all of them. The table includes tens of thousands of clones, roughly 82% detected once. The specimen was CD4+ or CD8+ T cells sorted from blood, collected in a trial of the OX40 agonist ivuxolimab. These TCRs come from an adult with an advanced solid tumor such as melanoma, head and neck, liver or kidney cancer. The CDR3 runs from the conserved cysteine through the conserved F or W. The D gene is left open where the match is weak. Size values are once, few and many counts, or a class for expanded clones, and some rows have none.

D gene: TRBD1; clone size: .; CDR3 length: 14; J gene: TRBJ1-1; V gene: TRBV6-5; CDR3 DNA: TGTGCCAGCACACAGGGGCTGGGGAACACTGAAGCTTTCTTT; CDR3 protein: CASTQGLGNTEAFF
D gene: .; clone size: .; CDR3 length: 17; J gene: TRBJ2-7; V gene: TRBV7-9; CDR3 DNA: TGTGCCAGCAGCTCCTCATCAGGTGGAACCTTTGTACACGAGCAGTACTTC; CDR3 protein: CASSSSSGGTFVHEQYF
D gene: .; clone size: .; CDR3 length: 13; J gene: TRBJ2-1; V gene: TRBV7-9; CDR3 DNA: TGTGCCAGCAGCTTAGACCCCTACAATGAGCAGTTCTTC; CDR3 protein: CASSLDPYNEQFF
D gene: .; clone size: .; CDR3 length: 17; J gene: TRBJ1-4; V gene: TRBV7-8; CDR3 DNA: TGTGCCAGCAGCTTAGTGGGCCGTCTAGTAACTAATGAAAAACTGTTTTTT; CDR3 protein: CASSLVGRLVTNEKLFF
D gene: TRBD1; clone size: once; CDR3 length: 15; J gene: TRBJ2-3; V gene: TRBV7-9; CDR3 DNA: TGTGCCAGCAGCTTTTCTGACAGGGGATGGGATACGCAGTATTTT; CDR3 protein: CASSFSDRGWDTQYF
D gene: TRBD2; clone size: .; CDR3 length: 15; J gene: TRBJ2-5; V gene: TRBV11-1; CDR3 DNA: TGCGCCAGCAGCTCCTTGACTAGCGGGGAAGAGACCCAGTACTTC; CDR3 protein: CASSSLTSGEETQYF
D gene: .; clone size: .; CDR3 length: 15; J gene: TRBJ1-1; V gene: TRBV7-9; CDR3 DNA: TGTGCCAGCAGCTTAGATGGGGTGATGAACACTGAAGCTTTCTTT; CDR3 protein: CASSLDGVMNTEAFF
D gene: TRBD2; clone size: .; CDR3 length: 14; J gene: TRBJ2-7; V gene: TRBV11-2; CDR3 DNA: TGTGCCAGCAGCTTTTACAGCGGGACCTACGAGCAGTACTTC; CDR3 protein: CASSFYSGTYEQYF
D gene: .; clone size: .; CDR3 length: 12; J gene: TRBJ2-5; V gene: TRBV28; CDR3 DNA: TGTGCCAGCAGCCTGACGGTGGAGACCCAGTACTTC; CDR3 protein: CASSLTVETQYF
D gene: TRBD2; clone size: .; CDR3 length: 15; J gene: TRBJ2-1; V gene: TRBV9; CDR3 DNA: TGTGCCAGCAGCGTAGGCTCTAGCGGGAGAGGAGAGCAGTTCTTC; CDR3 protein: CASSVGSSGRGEQFF
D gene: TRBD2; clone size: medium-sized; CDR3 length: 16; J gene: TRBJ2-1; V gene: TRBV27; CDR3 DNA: TGTGCCAGCAGTTTACGTCTTAGCGGGAGCGGTGTTGAGCAGTTCTTC; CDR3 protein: CASSLRLSGSGVEQFF
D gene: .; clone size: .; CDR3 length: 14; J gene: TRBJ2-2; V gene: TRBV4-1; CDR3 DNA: TGCGCCAGCAGCCTCCCGGCGTCTACCGGGGAGCTGTTTTTT; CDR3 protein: CASSLPASTGELFF
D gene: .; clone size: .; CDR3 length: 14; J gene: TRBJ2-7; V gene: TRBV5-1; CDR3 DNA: TGCGCCAGCAGCTTGGGCCAGGGAAGGGACGAGCAGTACTTC; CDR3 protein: CASSLGQGRDEQYF
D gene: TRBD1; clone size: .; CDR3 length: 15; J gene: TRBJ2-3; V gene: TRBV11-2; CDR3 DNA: TGTGCCAGCAGCTTAGGGGACAGGAGCACAGATACGCAGTATTTT; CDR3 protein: CASSLGDRSTDTQYF
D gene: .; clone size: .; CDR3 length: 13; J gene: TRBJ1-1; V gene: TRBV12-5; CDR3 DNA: TGTGCTAGTGGTCCTGGGGGGGACACTGAAGCTTTCTTT; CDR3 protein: CASGPGGDTEAFF
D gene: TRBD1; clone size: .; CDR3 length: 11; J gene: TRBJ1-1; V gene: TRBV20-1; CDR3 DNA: TGCAGTTTAACAGGGGACACTGAAGCTTTCTTT; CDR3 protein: CSLTGDTEAFF
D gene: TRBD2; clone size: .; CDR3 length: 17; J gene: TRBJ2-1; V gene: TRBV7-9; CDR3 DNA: TGTGCCAGCAGCCCCAGCGGGAGGACCCTCGGCGGAAATGAGCAGTTCTTC; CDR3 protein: CASSPSGRTLGGNEQFF
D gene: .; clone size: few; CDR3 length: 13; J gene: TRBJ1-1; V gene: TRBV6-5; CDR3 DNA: TGTGCCAGCAGGCCCCACGGTAACACTGAAGCTTTCTTT; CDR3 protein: CASRPHGNTEAFF
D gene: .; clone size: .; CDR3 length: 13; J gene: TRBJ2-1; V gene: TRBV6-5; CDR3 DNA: TGTGCCAGCAGTCTGGGGCTAGTCGTTGAGCAGTTCTTC; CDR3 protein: CASSLGLVVEQFF
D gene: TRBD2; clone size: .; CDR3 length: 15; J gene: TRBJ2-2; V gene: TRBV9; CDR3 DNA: TGTGCCAGCAGTTTGGCGGGAGCTTCCGGGCGGGAGCTGTTTTTT; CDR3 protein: CASSLAGASGRELFF
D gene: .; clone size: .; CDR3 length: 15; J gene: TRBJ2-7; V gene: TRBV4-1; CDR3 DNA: TGCGCCAGCAGCCAAGTGAATGCACCGGGGTACGAGCAGTACTTC; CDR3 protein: CASSQVNAPGYEQYF
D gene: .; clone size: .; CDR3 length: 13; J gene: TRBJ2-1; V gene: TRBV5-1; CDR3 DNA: TGCGCCAGCAGTACGAGCTCCTACAATGAGCAGTTCTTC; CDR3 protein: CASSTSSYNEQFF
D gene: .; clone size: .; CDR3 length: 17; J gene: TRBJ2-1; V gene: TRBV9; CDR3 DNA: TGTGCCAGCAGCGTAGAGGCGCCCCAGAGCTCCTACAATGAGCAGTTCTTC; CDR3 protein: CASSVEAPQSSYNEQFF
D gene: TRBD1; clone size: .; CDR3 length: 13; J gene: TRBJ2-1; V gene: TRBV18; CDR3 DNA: TGTGCCAGCTCACTTGACAGGGGCAATGAGCAGTTCTTC; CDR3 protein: CASSLDRGNEQFF
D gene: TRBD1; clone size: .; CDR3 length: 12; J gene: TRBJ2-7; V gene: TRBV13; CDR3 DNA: TGTGCCAGCAGCGCAGGGGGTCTCGAGCAGTACTTC; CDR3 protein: CASSAGGLEQYF
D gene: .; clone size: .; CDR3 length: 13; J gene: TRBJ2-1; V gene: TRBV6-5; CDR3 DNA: TGTGCCAGCAGTTACGGAGGGCGGAATGAGCAGTTCTTC; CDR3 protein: CASSYGGRNEQFF
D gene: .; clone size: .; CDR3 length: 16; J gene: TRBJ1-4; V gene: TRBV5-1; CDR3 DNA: TGCGCCAGCAGCTTGGCCCGAACAGGACTTAATGAAAAACTGTTTTTT; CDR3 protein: CASSLARTGLNEKLFF
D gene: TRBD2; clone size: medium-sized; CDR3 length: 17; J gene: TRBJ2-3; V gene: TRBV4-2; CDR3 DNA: TGTGCCAGCAGCCATGGACTAGCGGGAGGCCCCACAGATACGCAGTATTTT; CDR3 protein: CASSHGLAGGPTDTQYF
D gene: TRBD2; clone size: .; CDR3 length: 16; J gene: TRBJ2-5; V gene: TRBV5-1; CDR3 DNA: TGCGCCAGCAGCTCCGGGTTAGCGGGGCTCCAAGAGACCCAGTACTTC; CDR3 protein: CASSSGLAGLQETQYF
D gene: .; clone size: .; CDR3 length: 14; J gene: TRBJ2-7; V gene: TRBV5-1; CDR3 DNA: TGCGCCAGCAGCTTTGGCAGGGGCTCCTACGAGCAGTACTTC; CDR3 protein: CASSFGRGSYEQYF
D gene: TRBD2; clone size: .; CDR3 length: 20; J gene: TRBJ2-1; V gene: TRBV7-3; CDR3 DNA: TGTGCCAGCAGCTTAGGCCCTCCGGGACTAGCGGGAGGATCCTACAATGAGCAGTTCTTC; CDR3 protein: CASSLGPPGLAGGSYNEQFF
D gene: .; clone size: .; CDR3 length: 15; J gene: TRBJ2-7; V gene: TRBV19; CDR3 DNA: TGTGCCAGTAGTATAGAGGCAGGTTCTTCCTACGAGCAGTACTTC; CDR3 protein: CASSIEAGSSYEQYF
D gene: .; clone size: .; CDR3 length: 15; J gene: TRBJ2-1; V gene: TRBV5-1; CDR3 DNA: TGCGCCAGCAGCTTCTTGGGCTCGGACTACAATGAGCAGTTCTTC; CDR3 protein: CASSFLGSDYNEQFF
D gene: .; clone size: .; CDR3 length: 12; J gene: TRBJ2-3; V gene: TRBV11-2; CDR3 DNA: TGTGCCAGCAGCTCACTTTCCAATACGCAGTATTTT; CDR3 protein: CASSSLSNTQYF
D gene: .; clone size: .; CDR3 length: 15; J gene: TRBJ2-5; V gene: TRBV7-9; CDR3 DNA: TGTGCCAGCAGCTTAGAAGGTGGGGGAAAGCAGACCCAGTACTTC; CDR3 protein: CASSLEGGGKQTQYF
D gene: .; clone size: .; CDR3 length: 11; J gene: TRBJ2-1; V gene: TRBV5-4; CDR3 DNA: TGTGCCAGCAGCTTGGCCCATGAGCAGTTCTTC; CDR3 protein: CASSLAHEQFF
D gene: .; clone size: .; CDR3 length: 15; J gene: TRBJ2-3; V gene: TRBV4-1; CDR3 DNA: TGCGCCAGCAGCCAAGTTTTTCAGGGAGCAGATACGCAGTATTTT; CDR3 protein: CASSQVFQGADTQYF
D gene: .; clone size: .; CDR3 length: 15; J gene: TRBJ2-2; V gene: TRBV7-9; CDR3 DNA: TGTGCCAGCAGCTTAACAGGGAAGGGCGCCGGGGAGCTGTTTTTT; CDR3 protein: CASSLTGKGAGELFF
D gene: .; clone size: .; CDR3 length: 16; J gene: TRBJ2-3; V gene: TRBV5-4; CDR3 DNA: TGTGCCAGCAGCTTGGCCGGGGCGGAGAGCACAGATACGCAGTATTTT; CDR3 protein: CASSLAGAESTDTQYF
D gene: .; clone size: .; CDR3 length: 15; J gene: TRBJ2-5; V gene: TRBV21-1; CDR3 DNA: TGTGCCAGCAGACCCCAGGGGGAGGTTGTTGAGACCCAGTACTTC; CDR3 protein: CASRPQGEVVETQYF
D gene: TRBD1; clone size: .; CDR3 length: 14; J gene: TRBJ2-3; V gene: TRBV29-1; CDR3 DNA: TGCAGCCTGAGGACAGGGATGAGGGCAGATACGCAGTATTTT; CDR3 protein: CSLRTGMRADTQYF
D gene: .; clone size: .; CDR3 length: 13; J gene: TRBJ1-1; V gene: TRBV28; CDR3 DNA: TGTGCCAGCAAAAGCGTGGTGAACACTGAAGCTTTCTTT; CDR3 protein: CASKSVVNTEAFF
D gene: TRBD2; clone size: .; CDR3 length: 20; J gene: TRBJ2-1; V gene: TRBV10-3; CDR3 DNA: TGTGCCATCAGTGAGGGGGGACTAGCGGGAGCTATGAGTCCCTACAATGAGCAGTTCTTC; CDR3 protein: CAISEGGLAGAMSPYNEQFF
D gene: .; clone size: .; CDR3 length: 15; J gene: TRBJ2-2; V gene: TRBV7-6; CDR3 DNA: TGTGCCAGCAGCTATAGCGCCCAAGGGTCCGGGGAGCTGTTTTTT; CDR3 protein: CASSYSAQGSGELFF
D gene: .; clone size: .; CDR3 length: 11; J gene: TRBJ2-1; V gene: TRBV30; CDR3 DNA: TGTGCCTGGGACAGGTCTCAGGCCCAGTTCTTC; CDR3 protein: CAWDRSQAQFF
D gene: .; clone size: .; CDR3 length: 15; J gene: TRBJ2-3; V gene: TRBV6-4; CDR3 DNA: TGTGCCAGCAGCCCTGGGACGGAGGGGTCACATACGCAGTATTTT; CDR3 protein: CASSPGTEGSHTQYF
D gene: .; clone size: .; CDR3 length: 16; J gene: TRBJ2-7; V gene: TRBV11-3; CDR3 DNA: TGTGCCAGCAGCTTAGATTCGGATAGCGGCTCCTACGAGCAGTACTTC; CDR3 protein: CASSLDSDSGSYEQYF
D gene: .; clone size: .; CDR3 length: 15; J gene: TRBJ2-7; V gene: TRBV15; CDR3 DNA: TGTGCCACCAGCAGGTGGGTAGGGGAATCCTACGAGCAGTACTTC; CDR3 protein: CATSRWVGESYEQYF
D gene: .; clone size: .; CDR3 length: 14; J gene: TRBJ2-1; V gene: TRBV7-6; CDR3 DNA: TGTGCCAGCAGCTTTCGCTGGAACTACAATGAGCAGTTCTTC; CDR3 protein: CASSFRWNYNEQFF
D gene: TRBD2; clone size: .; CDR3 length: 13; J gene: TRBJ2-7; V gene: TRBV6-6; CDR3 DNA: TGTGCCATCAGACTAGCGGGAAAATACGAGCAGTACTTC; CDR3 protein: CAIRLAGKYEQYF
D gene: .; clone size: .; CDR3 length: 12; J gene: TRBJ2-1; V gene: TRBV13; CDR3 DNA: TGCGCCAGCAGCCAAGTTCTCAATGAGCAGTTCTTC; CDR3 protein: CASSQVLNEQFF
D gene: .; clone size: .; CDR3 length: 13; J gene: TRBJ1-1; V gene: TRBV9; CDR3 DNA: TGTGCCAGCAGCGTCTGGGGAGACACTGAAGCTTTCTTT; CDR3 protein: CASSVWGDTEAFF
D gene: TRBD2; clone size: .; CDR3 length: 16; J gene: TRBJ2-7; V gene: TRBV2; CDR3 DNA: TGTGCCAGCAGTGGACTACTAGCGGGTCGATCCTACGAGCAGTACTTC; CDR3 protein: CASSGLLAGRSYEQYF
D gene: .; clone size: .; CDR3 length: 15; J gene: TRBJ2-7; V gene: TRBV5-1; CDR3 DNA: TGCGCCAGCAGCATCACAGGGAATAGGGTCTACGAGCAGTACTTC; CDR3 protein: CASSITGNRVYEQYF
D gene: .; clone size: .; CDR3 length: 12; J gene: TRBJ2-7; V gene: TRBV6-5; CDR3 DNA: TGTGCCAGCAGTCAAAACAGGGACGAGCAGTACTTC; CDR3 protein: CASSQNRDEQYF